These 30 T cell receptor beta chains were sequenced from one sample in a study of control samples from healthy donors and cancer patients. The data were produced by immunoSEQ multiplex PCR, yet TCRdb's version contains in-frame clones alone and is incomplete. The table lists some 110,000 clones, 83% of them singletons. The sequenced material came from blood. The receptors here all came from a woman aged 45-59 years in good health.

J is TRBJ1-2 and V is TRBV6-2 or TRBV6-3, with TRBD1 matching 10 bases. V lost 2 bases to trimming and J lost 1 base; unmatched junction nucleotides: 7. The germline gives CDR1 MNHEY, CDR2 SVGEGT. This CDR3 has 17 residues. Written as DNA, the CDR3 is TGTGCCAGCAGTTACCCGGGACAGGGGATTATTAACTATGGCTACACCTTC. Translated: CASSYPGQGIINYGYTF.

This clone was counted only a few times. The rearrangement joins TRBV11-2 to TRBJ2-7; D might be TRBD1 (6 bases). V was shortened by 0 bases and J by 8 bases, with 11 bases between the two germline ends. Germline assignment: CDR1 SGHAT and CDR2 FQNNGV. This CDR3 is built from 13 residues. The CDR3 DNA is TGTGCCAGCAGCTTAGACCGACAGGACAAGCAGTACTTC. Encoded protein: CASSLDRQDKQYF.

The chain employs TRBV12-5 and TRBJ1-1, with no clear D. CDR3 size: 17 residues. CDR1 is LGHNT and CDR2 is FRNRAP in the germline V gene. Deletions cut 6 bases from V and 1 base from J, with 21 bases between. CDR3 DNA sequence: TGTGCTAGTGGGGCAAAGACTGAACCTATACAGAACACTGAAGCTTTCTTT. Protein: CASGAKTEPIQNTEAFF.

This clone came up once. The V call is TRBV28, the J call TRBJ1-2; 7 bases agree with TRBD1. The CDR3 contains 13 residues. V lost 4 bases and J lost 8; bases outside the gene matches: 7. Germline assignment: CDR1 MDHEN and CDR2 SYDVKM. CDR3 sequence (DNA): TGTGCCAGCAGTTCCGGGACAGTTAGAGGCTACACCTTC. It translates to CASSSGTVRGYTF.

The chain combines TRBV7-9 with TRBJ2-3, with a weak D call TRBD2 (7 bases). Trimming removed 4 bases at V and 4 bases at J, with 27 bases between. The CDR3 runs to 19 residues. The germline CDR1 and CDR2 sequences are SEHNR and FQNEAQ (reference sequence). As DNA, the CDR3 is TGTGCCAGCAGCTCCCGCCTGGGCGGGGGCGCTTCCAGGGCAGATACGCAGTATTTT. Encoded protein: CASSSRLGGGASRADTQYF.

This rearrangement joins TRBV4-3 to TRBJ1-6; tentatively, D is TRBD1 (5 bases). The germline V gene encodes CDR1 LGHNA and CDR2 YSLEER. The germline V and J ends were trimmed by 0 bases and 9 bases, with 15 bases remaining between them. This CDR3 contains 16 residues. The CDR3 DNA follows: TGCGCCAGCAGCCAAGAACACGCAGGGCTTGGTTCACCCCTCCACTTT. As protein: CASSQEHAGLGSPLHF.

The rearrangement joins TRBV18 to TRBJ1-6; D is ambiguous. Germline CDR1 reads KGHSH; CDR2 reads LQKENI. The V end was cut by 2 bases, the J end by 16 bases, with 12 bases between. This CDR3 spans 12 amino acids. CDR3 DNA sequence: TGTGCCAGCTCACCATCCGAGGGAGGACTCCACTTT. Amino acids: CASSPSEGGLHF. The full variable domain, with the rest looked up from reference TRBV18 and TRBJ1-6, is NAGVMQNPRHLVRRRGQEARLRCSPMKGHSHVYWYRQLPEEGLKFMVYLQKENIIDESGMPKERFSAEFPKEGPSILRIQQVVRGDSAAYFCASSPSEGGLHFGNGTRLTVT.

The V call is TRBV9, the J call TRBJ2-7; TRBD1 agrees at 9 bases. The ends lost 5 bases at V and 0 bases at J; junction bases unmatched: 9. The CDR3 contains 16 residues. Germline V gene data show CDR1 as SGDLS and CDR2 as YYNGEE. This CDR3 reads CASRTLDRGGSYEQYF. The CDR3 nucleotides read TGTGCCAGCAGAACACTGGACAGGGGAGGCTCCTACGAGCAGTACTTC.

The rearrangement uses TRBV29-1 and TRBJ1-2, with 7 positions matching TRBD1. The J segment lost 4 bases and the V segment lost 4 bases, leaving 0 bases of the junction unmatched. The CDR3 consists of 11 residues. The germline V gene encodes CDR1 SQVTM and CDR2 ANQGSEA. CDR3 nucleotides: TGCAGCGTTGGACAGGGCTATGGCTACACCTTC. The encoded protein is CSVGQGYGYTF.

This chain connects TRBV19 to TRBJ1-5; 7 bases line up with TRBD1. The CDR3 consists of 14 residues. V shed 6 bases and J 4 bases; nucleotides not matched to a gene: 6. CDR1 LNHDA and CDR2 SQIVND come from the germline V gene (reference sequence). CDR3 sequence: CASSPGQSNQPQHF. CDR3 DNA: TGTGCCAGTAGCCCGGGACAGAGTAATCAGCCCCAGCATTTT.

V is TRBV9 and J is TRBJ2-5, with TRBD1 matching 8 bases. Germline-derived CDR1 and CDR2 are SGDLS and YYNGEE. The CDR3 consists of 14 residues. Germline trimming cut 4 bases from V and 4 bases from J; bases unmatched to any gene: 6. The CDR3 is CASSRGQGSETQYF. The DNA for the CDR3 is TGTGCCAGCAGCCGAGGACAGGGATCAGAGACCCAGTACTTC.

This clone occurred once. V usage is TRBV4-2 and J usage is TRBJ2-1, with 11 bases lining up with TRBD2. The CDR3 runs 16 residues. Per germline, CDR1 LGHNA and CDR2 YNFKEQ. J was trimmed by 4 bases and V by 0 bases; bases with no gene match: 2. Here the CDR3 reads CASSQDRLAGYNEQFF. CDR3 bases: TGTGCCAGCAGCCAAGATCGACTAGCGGGATACAATGAGCAGTTCTTC.

This clone was recorded a few times. This chain joins TRBV11-2 and TRBJ2-1; TRBD2 aligns across 9 bases. CDR1 and CDR2 from the germline V gene are SGHAT and FQNNGV. The CDR3 runs to 15 residues. The V segment lost 3 bases and the J segment 7 bases; nucleotides outside the gene matches: 7. Here the CDR3 DNA reads TGTGCCAGCAGCTTTTTTGCGGGAGGGCTTAATGAGCAGTTCTTC. This encodes CASSFFAGGLNEQFF.

The V call is TRBV7-3, the J call TRBJ2-1, with D perhaps matching TRBD1 (7 bases). The CDR3 spans 14 residues. The V and J ends lost 4 bases and 8 bases respectively, with 15 bases between them. Germline V gene lookup returns CDR1 SGHTA and CDR2 FQGTGA. This chain's CDR3 is CASSSLQGGHEQFF. CDR3 DNA: TGTGCCAGCAGCTCCCTCCAGGGGGGTCATGAGCAGTTCTTC.

This clone was recorded once. CDR3 residues: CASQSSGNTIYF. The CDR3 bases are TGCGCCAGTCAGAGCTCTGGAAACACCATATATTTT. The chain has TRBV5-1 and TRBJ1-3, with no clear D. The CDR3 has 12 amino acids. In germline, CDR1 is SGHRS, CDR2 YFSETQ. The ends were cut back, 8 bases at V and 0 bases at J, with 6 bases in the middle. The whole variable domain, filled in from reference TRBV5-1 and TRBJ1-3, reads KAGVTQTPRYLIKTRGQQVTLSCSPISGHRSVSWYQQTPGQGLQFLFEYFSETQRNKGNFPGRFSGRQFSNSRSEMNVSTLELGDSALYLCASQSSGNTIYFGEGSWLTVV.

The chain uses TRBV7-9 and TRBJ2-2; D is perhaps TRBD1 (6 bases). The CDR3 contains 13 residues. With 5 bases removed from V and 9 bases from J, the gap between germline ends came to 13 bases. Germline CDR1 and CDR2: SEHNR and FQNEAQ (reference sequence). The CDR3 loop is CASSREQGRELFF. CDR3 DNA sequence: TGTGCCAGCAGCCGCGAACAGGGCCGGGAGCTGTTTTTT.

The CDR3: CASSLPGREQYF. In DNA, the CDR3 is TGTGCCAGCAGCTTGCCAGGGCGCGAGCAGTACTTC. The genes are TRBV11-2 and TRBJ2-7; weak D call: TRBD1 (5 bases). Germline CDR1 SGHAT, CDR2 FQNNGV. Trimming shortened V by 3 bases and J by 6 bases, and 9 bases separated the two germline ends. The CDR3 covers 12 residues.

A few counts support this clone. J is TRBJ1-1 and V is TRBV28, with D perhaps matching TRBD1 (6 bases). Germline values: CDR1 MDHEN, CDR2 SYDVKM. The CDR3 sequence is 13 residues long. V was cut by 6 bases and J by 1 base, with 9 bases left in between. The CDR3 coding sequence is TGTGCCAGCAGGTCGACAGGGAACACTGAAGCTTTCTTT. Residues: CASRSTGNTEAFF.

V usage is TRBV5-1 and J usage is TRBJ2-2, with unresolved D. CDR1 is SGHRS and CDR2 is YFSETQ in the germline V gene. V was cut by 4 bases and J by 0 bases, with 10 bases left in between. CDR3 length: 15 residues. The CDR3 DNA sequence: TGCGCCAGCAGCCCCCTTGGGTCGAACACCGGGGAGCTGTTTTTT. It yields the protein CASSPLGSNTGELFF.

CDR3 protein: CASSLDWQGAVKQYF. CDR3 coding DNA: TGTGCCAGCAGCTTAGATTGGCAGGGGGCAGTTAAGCAGTACTTC. The rearrangement joins TRBV11-2 to TRBJ2-7, with TRBD1 matching over 8 bases. The CDR3 consists of 15 residues. Germline trimming cut 0 bases from V and 8 bases from J; bases unmatched to any gene: 9. Looked up from germline, CDR1 is SGHAT and CDR2 is FQNNGV.

The V gene is TRBV11-3, the J gene TRBJ2-7, with D perhaps matching TRBD2 (5 bases). V lost 1 base to trimming and J lost 3 bases, with 7 bases between them. The CDR3 length is 13 residues. CDR1 and CDR2 (germline): SGHNT, YENEEA. This chain's CDR3 is CASSLARDYEQYF. The CDR3 nucleotides read TGTGCCAGCAGCTTAGCCCGGGACTACGAGCAGTACTTC.

The chain employs TRBV11-3 and TRBJ2-7; the D gene is possibly TRBD2 (6 bases). V was trimmed by 4 bases and J by 3 bases, leaving 16 bases between them. CDR3 length: 15 residues. Germline-derived CDR1 and CDR2 are SGHNT and YENEEA. CDR3 bases: TGTGCCAGCAGCTGGGATCCTAGCGACAACTACGAGCAGTACTTC. The encoded protein is CASSWDPSDNYEQYF.

This clone was counted once. The V gene is TRBV11-2, the J gene TRBJ1-6; D is undetermined. This CDR3 spans 16 amino acids. V was clipped by 2 bases and J by 5 bases, with 13 bases between them. Germline CDR1 SGHAT, CDR2 FQNNGV. CDR3 amino acids: CASSLNAAGNNSPLHF. In DNA, the CDR3 is TGTGCCAGCAGCTTAAACGCGGCGGGAAATAATTCACCCCTCCACTTT.

V usage is TRBV24-1 and J usage is TRBJ2-1; 10 bases match TRBD2. From germline, CDR1 is KGHDR and CDR2 SFDVKD. The J segment lost 9 bases and the V segment lost 6 bases, leaving 4 bases of the junction unmatched. There are 13 residues in the CDR3. This CDR3 reads CATSLAGVIEQFF. The DNA for the CDR3 is TGTGCCACCAGTCTAGCGGGAGTCATTGAGCAGTTCTTC.

This clone was seen more than once but under ten times. This rearrangement joins TRBV5-6 to TRBJ2-3; 11 bases agree with TRBD2. The CDR3 is 15 residues long. V was pared by 4 bases and J by 4 bases, with 5 bases of the junction left unmatched. Germline values: CDR1 SGHDT, CDR2 YYEEEE. CDR3 region: CASSPGLAAADTQYF. The DNA of the CDR3 is TGTGCCAGCAGCCCGGGACTAGCGGCGGCAGATACGCAGTATTTT.

The chain links TRBV27 to TRBJ2-1, with 7 nucleotides matching TRBD1. The germline gives CDR1 MNHEY, CDR2 SMNVEV (reference sequence). The ends lost 0 bases at V and 5 bases at J; junction bases unmatched: 4. This CDR3 comprises 15 residues. The CDR3, as DNA: TGTGCCAGCAGTTTATCCCAGGGGGTAAACAATGAGCAGTTCTTC. Protein sequence: CASSLSQGVNNEQFF.

This sequence joins TRBV9 and TRBJ1-2; D not resolved. Trimming shortened V by 4 bases and J by 6 bases, and 16 bases separated the two germline ends. This CDR3 is built from 14 residues. Per germline, CDR1 SGDLS and CDR2 YYNGEE. The CDR3 DNA reads as TGTGCCAGCAGCCGACTTTCCGGGTTGGATGGCTACACCTTC. This codes for CASSRLSGLDGYTF. Complete variable domain (other parts from reference TRBV9 and TRBJ1-2): DSGVTQTPKHLITATGQRVTLRCSPRSGDLSVYWYQQSLDQGLQFLIQYYNGEERAKGNILERFSAQQFPDLHSELNLSSLELGDSALYFCASSRLSGLDGYTFGSGTRLTVV.

The J gene is TRBJ1-2, the V gene TRBV4-3, with D perhaps TRBD1 (5 bases). Germline V lookup: CDR1 LGHNA, CDR2 YSLEER. The CDR3 contains 14 residues. Trimming took 4 bases from V and 4 from J, leaving 13 bases between them. The CDR3 reads CASSPTDWAYGYTF. CDR3 DNA sequence: TGCGCCAGCAGCCCGACAGATTGGGCCTATGGCTACACCTTC.

The rearrangement uses TRBV3-1 (or the pseudogene TRBV3-2) and TRBJ1-2; unclear D gene. The CDR3 length is 13 residues. Germline CDR1 and CDR2: LGHDT and YNNKEL (reference sequence). Trimming cost V 4 bases and J 8 bases, with 14 bases left between them. In DNA, the CDR3 is TGTGCCAGCAGCCTAGAATCGGTACGGGGCTACACCTTC. Amino acid sequence: CASSLESVRGYTF.

The rearrangement uses TRBV24-1 and TRBJ1-5, with D unresolved. Trimming left V 7 bases short and J 4 bases short, with 13 bases between. Germline CDR1 is KGHDR and CDR2 is SFDVKD. This CDR3 is built from 14 residues. The CDR3: CATRDDGVNQPQHF. The CDR3, as DNA: TGTGCCACCAGAGATGATGGGGTTAATCAGCCCCAGCATTTT.